This T cell receptor beta chain derives from a study of somatic mutations in cytotoxic T cells in rheumatoid arthritis. The table came from immunoSEQ multiplex PCR; TCRdb's copy has only in-frame clones and leaves some out. This table holds tens of thousands of clones, roughly 80% found once. The CDR3 length is 14 residues. The V segment lost 0 bases and the J segment 6 bases; nucleotides outside the gene matches: 3. Germline-derived CDR1 and CDR2 are SEHNR and FQNEAQ (reference sequence). The sequencing sample was made of CD8+ T cells sorted from blood. The source is an adult with rheumatoid arthritis. V and J are TRBV7-9 and TRBJ2-7; 9 nucleotides align to TRBD1. CDR3 loop: CASSLAGTGIEQYF. CDR3 DNA: TGTGCCAGCAGCTTAGCAGGGACAGGGATCGAGCAGTACTTC.